This is a list of T cell receptor beta chains from one sample in a study of T-cell reconstitution after alpha-beta-depleted transplantation in children. Using its own MiXCR run on the PCR reads, TCRdb lists one record per CDR3 protein. The data hold about 300,000 distinct CDR3 sequences, with just over 7.5% observed a single time. Sequencing was performed on peripheral blood, taken 360 days after TCRalphabeta/CD19-depleted stem cell transplant. Receptor source: a female patient aged 2-15 years who had a stem cell transplant for Fanconi anemia, so the T cells may come from the graft donor. Each CDR3 is given with its conserved first and last residue. The D gene is left open where the match is weak. Clone sizes are given selectively: once, few, many, or a class where the clone is expanded.

v_call	clone_size	d_call	j_call	cdr3_nt	cdr3_aa
TRBV2	many	TRBD2	TRBJ2-7	TGTGCCAGCAGAGAGAGACTAGCGGATCTCTACGAGCAGTACTTC	CASRERLADLYEQYF
TRBV28	NA	NA	TRBJ2-5	TGTGCCAGCAGTTCGACTGTAGAGACCCAGTACTTC	CASSSTVETQYF
TRBV5-1	many	NA	TRBJ2-5	TGCGCCAGCAGCTTCTTGCCTCAAGAGACCCAGTACTTC	CASSFLPQETQYF
TRBV14	NA	NA	TRBJ2-7	TGTGCCAGCAGCCAAGAAGGTGGATACGAGCAGTACTTC	CASSQEGGYEQYF
TRBV7-3	many	TRBD1	TRBJ2-2	TGTGCCAGCCGACAGGGGGCGAACACCGGGGAGCTGTTTTTT	CASRQGANTGELFF
TRBV4-2	NA	NA	TRBJ1-2	TGTGCCAGCAGCCAAGGCCTTGACAGGAGCATTAACTATGGCTACACCTTC	CASSQGLDRSINYGYTF
TRBV19	few	NA	TRBJ2-5	TGTGCCAGTAGTTCAGCAGGGAAGAAGACCCAGTACTTC	CASSSAGKKTQYF
TRBV29-1	many	NA	TRBJ2-4	TGCAGCGCCCTCCAAAACATTCAGTACTTC	CSALQNIQYF
TRBV18	once	TRBD1	TRBJ1-1	TGTGCCAGCTCTCCGGCGACAGGGACGAACACTGAAGCTTTCTTT	CASSPATGTNTEAFF
TRBV6-5	many	NA	TRBJ2-2	TGTGCCAGCAGTTATCGTGGGGAGCTGTTTTTT	CASSYRGELFF
TRBV7-6	many	NA	TRBJ2-7	TGTGCCAGCAGCTTAGAAGCGGATCCGACCTACGAGCAGTACTTC	CASSLEADPTYEQYF
TRBV12-3/TRBV12-4	many	TRBD2	TRBJ2-7	TGTGCCAGCAGTTTAGGTGTAGCGGGGGGGCGCGGCGAGCAGTACTTC	CASSLGVAGGRGEQYF
TRBV2	many	TRBD1	TRBJ2-5	TGTGCCAGCAGTCCTATGACAGGGGAGGAAGAGACCCAGTACTTC	CASSPMTGEEETQYF
TRBV6-5	many	NA	TRBJ1-2	TGTGCCAGCAGTCCGACCAGGATTCTCTATGGCTACACCTTC	CASSPTRILYGYTF
TRBV27	many	NA	TRBJ1-6	TGTGCCAGCAGTTTATGGGGTTACTCCTATAATTCACCCCTCCACTTT	CASSLWGYSYNSPLHF
TRBV20-1	many	TRBD1	TRBJ1-5	TGCAGTGCTCAGAGGGGGCTCAGCAATCAGCCCCAGCATTTT	CSAQRGLSNQPQHF
TRBV6-1	many	NA	TRBJ2-7	TGTGCCAGCAGACGGGGGGCTAAGACGGGGTGGGAGCAGTACTTC	CASRRGAKTGWEQYF
TRBV4-3	many	NA	TRBJ2-1	TGCGCCAGCAGCCAAGTTCGAAACAATGAGCAGTTCTTC	CASSQVRNNEQFF
TRBV24-1	many	TRBD2	TRBJ2-1	TGTGCCACCAGTGACGCAGCGGGGGGGCCATCTTTCGGCGACAATGAGCAGTTCTTC	CATSDAAGGPSFGDNEQFF
TRBV9	few	NA	TRBJ2-6	TGTGCCAGCAGCCCGTCGGGACTCGTCTCTGGGGCCAACGTCCTGACTTTC	CASSPSGLVSGANVLTF
TRBV4-2	few	TRBD2	TRBJ2-1	TGTGCCAGCAGCCGGACCAGCGGGGCGGTGGGGGATGAGCAGTTCTTC	CASSRTSGAVGDEQFF
TRBV3-1	NA	TRBD2	TRBJ2-1	TGTGCCTGCACCCAAGAGCCCCCCGGGACTAGCGGCCCCTACAATGAGCAGTTCTTC	CACTQEPPGTSGPYNEQFF
TRBV6-2/TRBV6-3	few	TRBD1	TRBJ1-5	TGTGCCAGCAGTTACGCACAGGGGACCCAGCATTTT	CASSYAQGTQHF
TRBV9	many	NA	TRBJ2-7	TGTGCCAGCAGCGTAGGGGACGCCTACGAGCAGTACTTC	CASSVGDAYEQYF
TRBV10-3	NA	NA	TRBJ2-1	TGTGCCATCAGTTGGACAGACTATGAGCAGTTCTTC	CAISWTDYEQFF
TRBV10-3	many	TRBD2	TRBJ2-2	TGTGCCACCGGCCTCAGAGTAGCGGGCTTCACCGGGGAGCTGTTTTTT	CATGLRVAGFTGELFF
TRBV20-1	few	NA	TRBJ2-1	TGCAGTGCTAGAGACCGACTTAAAGTCTACAATGAGCAGTTCTTC	CSARDRLKVYNEQFF
TRBV20-1	many	NA	TRBJ1-4	TGCAGTGCTAGAGGGGGGGCAACTAATGAAAAACTGTTTTTT	CSARGGATNEKLFF
TRBV12-3/TRBV12-4	many	NA	TRBJ1-6	TGTGCCAGCAGACTCTCAGGGGCAGGTTGGAATTCACCCCTCCACTTT	CASRLSGAGWNSPLHF
TRBV6-5	many	TRBD2	TRBJ2-1	TGTGCCAGCAGTTACACTAGCGGGTACAATGAGCAGTTCTTC	CASSYTSGYNEQFF
TRBV5-1	many	NA	TRBJ2-1	TGCGCCAGCAGCTTGGTGGCAGGGGGGCTAGCCTACAATGAGCAGTTCTTC	CASSLVAGGLAYNEQFF
TRBV18	many	TRBD2	TRBJ2-1	TGTGCCAGCTCACCGCTCACTAGCGATGGTGAGCAGTTCTTC	CASSPLTSDGEQFF
TRBV27	many	TRBD1	TRBJ2-2	TGTGCCAGCAGTTTACGACGGACAGGTACAATCGCCGGGGAGCTGTTTTTT	CASSLRRTGTIAGELFF
TRBV6-2/TRBV6-3	many	NA	TRBJ1-6	TGTGCCAGCTACGGCGCCAGGGTCGCTCATTCACCCCTCCACTTT	CASYGARVAHSPLHF
TRBV12-3/TRBV12-4	many	NA	TRBJ1-1	TGTGCCAGCAGCCCCTTTCCGAATGAAGCTTTCTTT	CASSPFPNEAFF
TRBV5-5	many	NA	TRBJ1-2	TGTGCCAGCAGCTTCGACGGAACCTATGGCTACACCTTC	CASSFDGTYGYTF
TRBV6-2/TRBV6-3	many	TRBD2	TRBJ2-3	TGTGCCAGCAGTTTCGGGACTAGCGGGAGTGACACGCAGTATTTT	CASSFGTSGSDTQYF
TRBV20-1	few	NA	TRBJ2-1	TGCAGTGCTGCCGCTAGCGCCACCTACAATGAGCAGTTCTTC	CSAAASATYNEQFF
TRBV20-1	many	NA	TRBJ2-7	TGCAGTGCCATGTTACGGCCCGCGGGCTCCTACGAGCAGTACTTC	CSAMLRPAGSYEQYF
TRBV10-1	many	NA	TRBJ2-2	TGCGCCAGCCAGAGTGGGCTTCCCGGGGAGCTGTTTTTT	CASQSGLPGELFF
TRBV6-1	many	NA	TRBJ2-1	TGTGCCAGCAGTGAAGCCTCACATGGGAATTACAATGAGCAGTTCTTC	CASSEASHGNYNEQFF
TRBV29-1	many	TRBD1	TRBJ1-1	TGCAGCGCTGGGACAGGTGGGGACACTGAAGCTTTCTTT	CSAGTGGDTEAFF